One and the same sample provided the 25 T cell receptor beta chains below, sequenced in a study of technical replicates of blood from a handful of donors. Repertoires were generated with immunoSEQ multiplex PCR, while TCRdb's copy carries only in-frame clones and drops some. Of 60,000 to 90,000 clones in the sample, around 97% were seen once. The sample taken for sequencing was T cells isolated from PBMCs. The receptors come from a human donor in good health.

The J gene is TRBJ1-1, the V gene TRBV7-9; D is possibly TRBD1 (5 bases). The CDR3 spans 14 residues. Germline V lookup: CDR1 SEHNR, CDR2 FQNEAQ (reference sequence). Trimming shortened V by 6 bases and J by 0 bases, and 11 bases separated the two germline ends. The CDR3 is CASRPGIMNTEAFF. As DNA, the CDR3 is TGTGCCAGCAGGCCAGGGATCATGAACACTGAAGCTTTCTTT.

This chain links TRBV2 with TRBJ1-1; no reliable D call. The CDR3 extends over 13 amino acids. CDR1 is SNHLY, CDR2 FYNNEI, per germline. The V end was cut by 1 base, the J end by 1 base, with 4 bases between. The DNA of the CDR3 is TGTGCCAGCAGTGAAGAAGCGAACACTGAAGCTTTCTTT. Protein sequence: CASSEEANTEAFF.

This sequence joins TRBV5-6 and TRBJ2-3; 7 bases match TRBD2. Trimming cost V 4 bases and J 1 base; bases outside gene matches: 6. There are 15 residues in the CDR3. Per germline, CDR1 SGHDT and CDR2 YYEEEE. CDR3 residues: CASSPGEGGTDTQYF. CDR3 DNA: TGTGCCAGCAGCCCCGGGGAGGGAGGCACAGATACGCAGTATTTT.

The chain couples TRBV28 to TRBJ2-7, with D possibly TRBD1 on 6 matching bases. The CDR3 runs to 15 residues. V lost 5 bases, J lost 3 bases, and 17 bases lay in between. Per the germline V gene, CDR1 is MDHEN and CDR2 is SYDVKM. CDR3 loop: CASSIPIDRNYEQYF. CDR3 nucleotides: TGTGCCAGCAGTATCCCGATCGACAGGAACTACGAGCAGTACTTC.

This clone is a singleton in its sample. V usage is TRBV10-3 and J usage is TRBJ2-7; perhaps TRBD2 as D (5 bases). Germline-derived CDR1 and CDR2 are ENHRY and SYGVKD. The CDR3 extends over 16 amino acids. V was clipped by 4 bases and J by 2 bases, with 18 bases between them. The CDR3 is CAISGTPRGTPYEQYF. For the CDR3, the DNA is TGTGCCATCAGTGGGACCCCCCGGGGAACCCCCTACGAGCAGTACTTC.

Written as DNA, the CDR3 is TGTGCCAGCAGCTTGGCCTGGACAACTTACACCGGGGAGCTGTTTTTT. Residues: CASSLAWTTYTGELFF. J is TRBJ2-2 and V is TRBV5-6; D is perhaps TRBD1 (5 bases). Deletions cut 0 bases from V and 3 bases from J, with 12 bases between. Germline-derived CDR1 and CDR2 are SGHDT and YYEEEE. This CDR3 comprises 16 residues.

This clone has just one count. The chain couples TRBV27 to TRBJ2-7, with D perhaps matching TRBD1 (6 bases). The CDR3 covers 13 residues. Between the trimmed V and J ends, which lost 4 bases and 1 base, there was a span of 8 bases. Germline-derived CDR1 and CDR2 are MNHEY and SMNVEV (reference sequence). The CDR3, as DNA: TGTGCCAGCAGTTCGCAGGGGTCCTACGAGCAGTACTTC. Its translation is CASSSQGSYEQYF.

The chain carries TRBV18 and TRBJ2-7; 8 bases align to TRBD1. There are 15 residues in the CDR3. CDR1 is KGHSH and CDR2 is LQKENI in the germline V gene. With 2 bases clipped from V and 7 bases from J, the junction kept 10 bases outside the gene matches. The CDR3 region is CASSPGTGRTGEQYF. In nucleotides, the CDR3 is TGTGCCAGCTCACCAGGGACAGGTCGGACCGGAGAGCAGTACTTC.

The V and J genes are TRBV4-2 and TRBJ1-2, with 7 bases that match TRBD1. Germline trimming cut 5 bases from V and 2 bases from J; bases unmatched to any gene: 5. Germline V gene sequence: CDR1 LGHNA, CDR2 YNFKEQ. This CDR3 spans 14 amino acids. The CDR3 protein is CASSGQGGNYGYTF. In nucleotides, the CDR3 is TGTGCCAGCAGCGGGCAGGGGGGAAACTATGGCTACACCTTC.

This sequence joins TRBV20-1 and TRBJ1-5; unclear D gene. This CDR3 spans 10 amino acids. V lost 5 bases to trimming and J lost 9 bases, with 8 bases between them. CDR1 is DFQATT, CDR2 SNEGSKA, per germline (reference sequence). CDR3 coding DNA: TGCAGTGCTCCGGGTTGGCCCCAGCATTTT. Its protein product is CSAPGWPQHF.

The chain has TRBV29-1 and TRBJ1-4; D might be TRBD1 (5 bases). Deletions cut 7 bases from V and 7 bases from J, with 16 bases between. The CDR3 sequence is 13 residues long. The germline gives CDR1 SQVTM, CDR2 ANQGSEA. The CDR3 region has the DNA TGCAGCGCGACAGCCGGTCCAGGTGAAAAACTGTTTTTT. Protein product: CSATAGPGEKLFF. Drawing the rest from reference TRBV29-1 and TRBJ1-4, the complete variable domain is SAVISQKPSRDICQRGTSLTIQCQVDSQVTMMFWYRQQPGQSLTLIATANQGSEATYESGFVIDKFPISRPNLTFSTLTVSNMSPEDSSIYLCSATAGPGEKLFFGSGTQLSVL.

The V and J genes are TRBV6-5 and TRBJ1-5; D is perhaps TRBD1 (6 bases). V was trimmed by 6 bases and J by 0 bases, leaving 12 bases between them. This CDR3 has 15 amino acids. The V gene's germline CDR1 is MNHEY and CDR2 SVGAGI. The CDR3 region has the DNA TGTGCCAGCAGCCAGATAGGGGGTAGCAATCAGCCCCAGCATTTT. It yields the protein CASSQIGGSNQPQHF.

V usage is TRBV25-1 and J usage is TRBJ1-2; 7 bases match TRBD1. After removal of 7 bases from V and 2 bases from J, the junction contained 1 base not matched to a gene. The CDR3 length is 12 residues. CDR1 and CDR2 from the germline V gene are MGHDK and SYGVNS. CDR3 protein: CASTTGNYGYTF. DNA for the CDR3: TGTGCCAGCACGACAGGGAACTATGGCTACACCTTC.

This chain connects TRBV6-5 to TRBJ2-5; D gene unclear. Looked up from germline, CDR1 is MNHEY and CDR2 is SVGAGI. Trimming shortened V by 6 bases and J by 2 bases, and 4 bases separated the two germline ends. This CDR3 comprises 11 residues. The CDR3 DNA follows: TGTGCCAGCAGGCGACAAGAGACCCAGTACTTC. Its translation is CASRRQETQYF.

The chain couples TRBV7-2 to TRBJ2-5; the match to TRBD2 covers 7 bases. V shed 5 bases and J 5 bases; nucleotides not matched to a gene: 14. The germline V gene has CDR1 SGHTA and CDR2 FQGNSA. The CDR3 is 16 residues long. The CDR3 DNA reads TGTGCCAGCAGCAGACCCAGTGGGGGGGTTGAGGAGACCCAGTACTTC. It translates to CASSRPSGGVEETQYF.

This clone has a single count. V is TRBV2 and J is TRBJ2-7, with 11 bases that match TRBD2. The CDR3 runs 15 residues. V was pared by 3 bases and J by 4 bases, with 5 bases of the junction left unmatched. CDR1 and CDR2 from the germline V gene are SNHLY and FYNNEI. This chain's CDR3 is CASSDGASGGYEQYF. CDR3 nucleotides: TGTGCCAGCAGTGATGGGGCTAGCGGGGGGTACGAGCAGTACTTC.

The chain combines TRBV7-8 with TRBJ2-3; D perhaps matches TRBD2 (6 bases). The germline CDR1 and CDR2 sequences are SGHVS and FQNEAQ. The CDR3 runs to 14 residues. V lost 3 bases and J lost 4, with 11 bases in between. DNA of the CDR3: TGTGCCAGCAGCTTTGGGGGGAAGGCAGATACGCAGTATTTT. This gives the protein CASSFGGKADTQYF.

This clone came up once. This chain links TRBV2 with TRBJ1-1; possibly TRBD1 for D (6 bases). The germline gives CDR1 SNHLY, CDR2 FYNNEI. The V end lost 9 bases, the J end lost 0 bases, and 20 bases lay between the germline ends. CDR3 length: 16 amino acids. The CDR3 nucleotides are TGTGCCAGGAAAACAGGGAAAAAATTAATGAACACTGAAGCTTTCTTT. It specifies CARKTGKKLMNTEAFF.

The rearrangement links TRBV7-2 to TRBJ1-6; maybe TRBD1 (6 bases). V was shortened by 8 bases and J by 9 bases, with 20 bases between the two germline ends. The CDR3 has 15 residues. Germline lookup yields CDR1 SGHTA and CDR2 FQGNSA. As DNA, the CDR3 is TGTGCCAGCGGGGTTGGGGGCTACCTCGGTTCACCCCTCCACTTT. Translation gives CASGVGGYLGSPLHF.

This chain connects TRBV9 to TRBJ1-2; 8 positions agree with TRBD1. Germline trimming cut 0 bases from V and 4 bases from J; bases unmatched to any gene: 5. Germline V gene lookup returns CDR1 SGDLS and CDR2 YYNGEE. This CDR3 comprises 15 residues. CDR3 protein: CASSVVDRGSYGYTF. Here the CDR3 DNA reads TGTGCCAGCAGCGTAGTTGACAGGGGTAGCTATGGCTACACCTTC.

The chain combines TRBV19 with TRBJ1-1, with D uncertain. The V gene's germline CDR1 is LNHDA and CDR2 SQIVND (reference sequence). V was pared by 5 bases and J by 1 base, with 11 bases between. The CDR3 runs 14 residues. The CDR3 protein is CASSYSPENTEAFF. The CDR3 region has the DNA TGTGCCAGTAGTTACAGCCCCGAGAACACTGAAGCTTTCTTT.

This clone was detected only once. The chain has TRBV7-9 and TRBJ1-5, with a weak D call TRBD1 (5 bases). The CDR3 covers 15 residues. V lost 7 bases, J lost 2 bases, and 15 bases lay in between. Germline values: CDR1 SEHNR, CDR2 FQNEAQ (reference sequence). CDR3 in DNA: TGTGCCAGCAACAGCGGGGGTGAAGGCAATCAGCCCCAGCATTTT. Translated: CASNSGGEGNQPQHF.

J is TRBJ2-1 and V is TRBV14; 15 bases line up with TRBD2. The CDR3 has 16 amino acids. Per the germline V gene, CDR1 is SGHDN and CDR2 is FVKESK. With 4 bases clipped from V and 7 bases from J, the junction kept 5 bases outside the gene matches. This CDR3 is CASSLQGLAGGNEQFF. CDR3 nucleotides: TGTGCCAGCAGCCTACAGGGACTAGCGGGGGGAAATGAGCAGTTCTTC.

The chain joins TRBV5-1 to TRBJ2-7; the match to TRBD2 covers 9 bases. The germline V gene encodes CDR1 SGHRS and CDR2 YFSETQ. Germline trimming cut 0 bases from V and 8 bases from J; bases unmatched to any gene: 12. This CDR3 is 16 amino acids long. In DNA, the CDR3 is TGCGCCAGCAGCTTGGCCCCGGGACTAGCAGATACGAAGCAGTACTTC. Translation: CASSLAPGLADTKQYF. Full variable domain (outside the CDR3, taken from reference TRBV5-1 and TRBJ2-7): KAGVTQTPRYLIKTRGQQVTLSCSPISGHRSVSWYQQTPGQGLQFLFEYFSETQRNKGNFPGRFSGRQFSNSRSEMNVSTLELGDSALYLCASSLAPGLADTKQYFGPGTRLTVT.

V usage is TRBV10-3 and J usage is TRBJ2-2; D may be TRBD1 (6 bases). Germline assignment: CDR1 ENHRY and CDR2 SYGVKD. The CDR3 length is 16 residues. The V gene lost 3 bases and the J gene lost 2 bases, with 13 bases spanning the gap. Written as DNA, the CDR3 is TGTGCCATCAGTGAAGCTGAACAGGGTAACACCGGGGAGCTGTTTTTT. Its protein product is CAISEAEQGNTGELFF.